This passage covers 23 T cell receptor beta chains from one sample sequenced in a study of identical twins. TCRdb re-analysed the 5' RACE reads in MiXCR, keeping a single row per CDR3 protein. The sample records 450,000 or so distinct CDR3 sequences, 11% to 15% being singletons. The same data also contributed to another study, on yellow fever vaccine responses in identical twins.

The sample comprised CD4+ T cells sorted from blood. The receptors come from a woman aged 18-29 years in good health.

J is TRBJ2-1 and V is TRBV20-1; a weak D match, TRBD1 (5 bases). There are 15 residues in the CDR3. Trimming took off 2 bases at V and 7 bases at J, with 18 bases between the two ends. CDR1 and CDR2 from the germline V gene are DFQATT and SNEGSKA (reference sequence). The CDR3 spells CSARNRMQGKNEQFF. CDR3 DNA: TGCAGTGCTAGAAATCGGATGCAGGGTAAAAATGAGCAGTTCTTC.

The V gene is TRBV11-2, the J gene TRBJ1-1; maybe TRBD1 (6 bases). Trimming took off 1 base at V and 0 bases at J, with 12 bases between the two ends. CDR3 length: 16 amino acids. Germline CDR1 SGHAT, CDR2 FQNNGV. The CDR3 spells CASSLGTATMNTEAFF. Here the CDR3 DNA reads TGTGCCAGCAGCTTAGGGACAGCAACAATGAACACTGAAGCTTTCTTT.

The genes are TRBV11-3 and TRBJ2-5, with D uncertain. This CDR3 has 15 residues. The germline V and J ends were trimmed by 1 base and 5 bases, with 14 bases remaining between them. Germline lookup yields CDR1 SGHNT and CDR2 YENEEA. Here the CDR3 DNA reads TGTGCCAGCAGCTTAGGGCTCTCTCTACCGGAGACCCAGTACTTC. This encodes CASSLGLSLPETQYF. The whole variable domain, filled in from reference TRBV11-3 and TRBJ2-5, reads EAGVVQSPRYKIIEKKQPVAFWCNPISGHNTLYWYLQNLGQGPELLIRYENEEAVDDSQLPKDRFSAERLKGVDSTLKIQPAELGDSAVYLCASSLGLSLPETQYFGPGTRLLVL.

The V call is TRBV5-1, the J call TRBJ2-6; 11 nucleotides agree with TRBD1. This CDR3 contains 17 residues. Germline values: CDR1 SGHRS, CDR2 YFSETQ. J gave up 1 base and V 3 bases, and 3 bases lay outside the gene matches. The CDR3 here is CASSSGQGASGANVLTF. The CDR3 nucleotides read TGCGCCAGCAGCTCCGGACAGGGGGCATCTGGGGCCAACGTCCTGACTTTC.

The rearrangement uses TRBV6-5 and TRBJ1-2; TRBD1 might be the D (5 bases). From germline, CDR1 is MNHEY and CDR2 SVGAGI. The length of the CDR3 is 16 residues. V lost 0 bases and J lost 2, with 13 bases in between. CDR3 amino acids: CASSYSSQGGNYGYTF. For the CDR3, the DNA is TGTGCCAGCAGTTACTCGAGCCAGGGTGGGAACTATGGCTACACCTTC.

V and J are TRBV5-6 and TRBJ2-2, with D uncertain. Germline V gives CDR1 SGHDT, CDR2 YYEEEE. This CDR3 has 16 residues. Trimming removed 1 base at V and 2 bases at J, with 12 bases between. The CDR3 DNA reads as TGTGCCAGCAGCTTGAGGCAGGTGACCAACACCGGGGAGCTGTTTTTT. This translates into CASSLRQVTNTGELFF.

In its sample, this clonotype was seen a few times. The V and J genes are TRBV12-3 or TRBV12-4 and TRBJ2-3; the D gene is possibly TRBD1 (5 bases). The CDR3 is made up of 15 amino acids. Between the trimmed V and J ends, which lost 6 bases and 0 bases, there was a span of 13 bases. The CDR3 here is CASSPGRGSTDTQYF. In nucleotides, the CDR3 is TGTGCCAGCAGCCCCGGAAGGGGAAGCACAGATACGCAGTATTTT.

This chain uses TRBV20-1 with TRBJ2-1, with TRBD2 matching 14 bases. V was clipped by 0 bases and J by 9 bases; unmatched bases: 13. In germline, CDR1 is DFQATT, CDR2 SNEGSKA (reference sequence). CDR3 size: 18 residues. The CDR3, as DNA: TGCAGTGCTAGAGACCTTTCTTTAGGACTAGCGGGAGGCCCTGAGCAGTTCTTC. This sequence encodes CSARDLSLGLAGGPEQFF.

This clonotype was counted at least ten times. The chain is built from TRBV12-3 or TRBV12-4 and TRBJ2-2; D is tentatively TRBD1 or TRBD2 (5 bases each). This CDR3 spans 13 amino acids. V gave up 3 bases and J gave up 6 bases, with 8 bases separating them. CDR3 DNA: TGTGCCAGCAGTTTCCAGGGAGCCGGGGAGCTGTTTTTT. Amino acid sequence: CASSFQGAGELFF.

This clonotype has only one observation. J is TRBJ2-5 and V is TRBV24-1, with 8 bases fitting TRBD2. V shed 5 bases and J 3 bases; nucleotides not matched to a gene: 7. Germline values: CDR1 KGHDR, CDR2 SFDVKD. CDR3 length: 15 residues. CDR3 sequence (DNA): TGTGCCACCAGTGGCCCCCTAGCGGGTAAAGAGACCCAGTACTTC. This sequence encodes CATSGPLAGKETQYF.

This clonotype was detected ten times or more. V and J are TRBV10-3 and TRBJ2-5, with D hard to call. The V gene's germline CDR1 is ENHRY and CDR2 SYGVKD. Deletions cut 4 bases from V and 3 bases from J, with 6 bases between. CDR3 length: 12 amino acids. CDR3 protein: CAISGVKETQYF. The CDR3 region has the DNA TGTGCCATCAGTGGTGTAAAAGAGACCCAGTACTTC.

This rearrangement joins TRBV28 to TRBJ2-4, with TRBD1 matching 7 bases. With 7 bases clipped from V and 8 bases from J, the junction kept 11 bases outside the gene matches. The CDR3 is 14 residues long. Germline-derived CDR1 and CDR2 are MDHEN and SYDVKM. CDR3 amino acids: CASNEKQGWDIQYF. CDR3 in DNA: TGTGCCAGCAATGAGAAACAGGGGTGGGACATTCAGTACTTC.

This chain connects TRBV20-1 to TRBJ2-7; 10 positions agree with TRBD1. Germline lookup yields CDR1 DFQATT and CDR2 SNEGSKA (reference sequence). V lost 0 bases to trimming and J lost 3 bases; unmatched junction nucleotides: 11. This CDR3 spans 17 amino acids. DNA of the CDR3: TGCAGTGCTAGAGATAGTAGGAGACAGGGGGCGGTCTACGAGCAGTACTTC. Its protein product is CSARDSRRQGAVYEQYF.

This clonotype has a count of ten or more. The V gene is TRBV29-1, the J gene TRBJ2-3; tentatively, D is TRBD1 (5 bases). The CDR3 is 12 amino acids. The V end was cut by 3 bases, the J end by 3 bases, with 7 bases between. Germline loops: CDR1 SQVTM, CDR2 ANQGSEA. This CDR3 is CSVDQGTDTQYF. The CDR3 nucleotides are TGCAGCGTTGATCAGGGAACAGATACGCAGTATTTT.

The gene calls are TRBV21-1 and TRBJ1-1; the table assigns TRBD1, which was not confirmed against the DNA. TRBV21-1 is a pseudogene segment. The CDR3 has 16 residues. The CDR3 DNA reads TGTGCCAGCACACAAGACCCCTTTATTTTGAACACTGAAGCTTTCTTT. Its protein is CASTQDPFILNTEAFF.

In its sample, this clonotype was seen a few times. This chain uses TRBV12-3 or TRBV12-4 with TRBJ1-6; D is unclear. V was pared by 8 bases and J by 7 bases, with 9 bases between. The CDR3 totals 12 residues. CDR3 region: CASLGWNSPLHF. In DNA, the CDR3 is TGTGCCAGCCTCGGTTGGAATTCACCCCTCCACTTT.

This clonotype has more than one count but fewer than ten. The CDR3 nucleotides are TGTGCCAGCAGTTACTCTGGACAGGGCGCGCGCTCCTACGAGCAGTACTTC. Its protein is CASSYSGQGARSYEQYF. This chain connects TRBV6-5 to TRBJ2-7; 8 bases agree with TRBD1. Germline trimming cut 0 bases from V and 0 bases from J; bases unmatched to any gene: 7. The CDR3 runs to 17 residues. Germline CDR1 and CDR2: MNHEY and SVGAGI.

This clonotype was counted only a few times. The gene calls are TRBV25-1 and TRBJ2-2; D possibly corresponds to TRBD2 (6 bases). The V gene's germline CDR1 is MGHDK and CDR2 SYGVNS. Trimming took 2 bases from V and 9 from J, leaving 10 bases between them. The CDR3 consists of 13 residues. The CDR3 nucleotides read TGTGCCAGCAGTGAAACGGGGGTGAGGGAGCTGTTTTTT. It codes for CASSETGVRELFF. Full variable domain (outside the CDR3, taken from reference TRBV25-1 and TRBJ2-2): EADIYQTPRYLVIGTGKKITLECSQTMGHDKMYWYQQDPGMELHLIHYSYGVNSTEKGDLSSESTVSRIRTEHFPLTLESARPSHTSQYLCASSETGVRELFFGEGSRLTVL.

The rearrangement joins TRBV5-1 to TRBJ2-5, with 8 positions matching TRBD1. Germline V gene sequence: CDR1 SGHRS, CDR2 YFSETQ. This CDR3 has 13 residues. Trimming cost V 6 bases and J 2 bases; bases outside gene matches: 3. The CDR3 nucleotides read TGCGCCAGCACCGGGACAGGTCAAGAGACCCAGTACTTC. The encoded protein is CASTGTGQETQYF.

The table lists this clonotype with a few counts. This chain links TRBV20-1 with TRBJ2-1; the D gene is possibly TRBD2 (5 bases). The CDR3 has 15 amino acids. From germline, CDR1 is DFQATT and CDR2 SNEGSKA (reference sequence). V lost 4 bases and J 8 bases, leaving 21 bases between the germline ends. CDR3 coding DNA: TGCAGTGCTATGAAGCGGTCGTCCGAACCCCATGAGCAGTTCTTC. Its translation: CSAMKRSSEPHEQFF.

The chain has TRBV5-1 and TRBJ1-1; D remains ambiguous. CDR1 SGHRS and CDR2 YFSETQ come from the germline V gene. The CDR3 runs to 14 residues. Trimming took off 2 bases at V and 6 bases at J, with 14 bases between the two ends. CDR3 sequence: CASSFNLGISEAFF. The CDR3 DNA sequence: TGCGCCAGCAGCTTCAACCTCGGGATCTCTGAAGCTTTCTTT.

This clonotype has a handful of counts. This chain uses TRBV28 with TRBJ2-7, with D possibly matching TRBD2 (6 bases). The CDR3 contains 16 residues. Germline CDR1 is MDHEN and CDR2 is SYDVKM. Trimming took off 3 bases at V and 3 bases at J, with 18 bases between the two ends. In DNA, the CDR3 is TGTGCCAGCAGTTTTAAGGTGGTGGGAGGCGGCTACGAGCAGTACTTC. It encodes CASSFKVVGGGYEQYF.

The CDR3 sequence is CARSPAGAAGNIQYF. CDR3 DNA sequence: TGTGCCAGGAGCCCCGCGGGGGCTGCGGGAAACATTCAGTACTTC. The chain combines TRBV5-6 with TRBJ2-4; weak D call: TRBD2 (7 bases). Trimming shortened V by 8 bases and J by 6 bases, and 21 bases separated the two germline ends. The length of the CDR3 is 15 residues. CDR1 is SGHDT and CDR2 is YYEEEE in the germline V gene.